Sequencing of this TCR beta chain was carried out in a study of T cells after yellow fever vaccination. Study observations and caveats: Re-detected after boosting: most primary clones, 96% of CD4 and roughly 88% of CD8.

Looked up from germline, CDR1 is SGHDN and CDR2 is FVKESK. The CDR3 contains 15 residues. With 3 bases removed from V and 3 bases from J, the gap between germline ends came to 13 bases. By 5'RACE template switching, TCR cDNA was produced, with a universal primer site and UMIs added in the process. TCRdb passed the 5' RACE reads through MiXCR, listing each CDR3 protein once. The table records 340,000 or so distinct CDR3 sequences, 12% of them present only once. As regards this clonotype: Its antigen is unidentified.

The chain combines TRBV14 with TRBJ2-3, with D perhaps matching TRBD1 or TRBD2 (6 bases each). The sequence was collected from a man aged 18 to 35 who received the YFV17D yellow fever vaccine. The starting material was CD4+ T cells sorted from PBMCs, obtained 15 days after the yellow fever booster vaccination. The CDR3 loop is CASSQLGAGTDTQYF. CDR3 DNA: TGTGCCAGCAGCCAGCTGGGGGCGGGGACAGATACGCAGTATTTT. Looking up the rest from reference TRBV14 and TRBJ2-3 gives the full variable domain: EAGVTQFPSHSVIEKGQTVTLRCDPISGHDNLYWYRRVMGKEIKFLLHFVKESKQDESGMPNNRFLAERTGGTYSTLKVQPAELEDSGVYFCASSQLGAGTDTQYFGPGTRLTVL.